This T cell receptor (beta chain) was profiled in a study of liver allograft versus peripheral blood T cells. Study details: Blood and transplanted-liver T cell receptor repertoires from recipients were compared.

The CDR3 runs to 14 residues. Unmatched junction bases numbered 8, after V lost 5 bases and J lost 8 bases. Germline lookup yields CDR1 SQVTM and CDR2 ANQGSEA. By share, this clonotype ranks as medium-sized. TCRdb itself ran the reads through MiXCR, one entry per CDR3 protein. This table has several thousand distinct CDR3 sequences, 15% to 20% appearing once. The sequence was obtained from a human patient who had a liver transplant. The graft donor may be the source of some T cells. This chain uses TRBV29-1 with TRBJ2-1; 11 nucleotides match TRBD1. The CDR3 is CSVRGGQGAYEQFF. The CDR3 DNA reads TGCAGCGTTCGGGGAGGACAGGGGGCTTATGAGCAGTTCTTC.